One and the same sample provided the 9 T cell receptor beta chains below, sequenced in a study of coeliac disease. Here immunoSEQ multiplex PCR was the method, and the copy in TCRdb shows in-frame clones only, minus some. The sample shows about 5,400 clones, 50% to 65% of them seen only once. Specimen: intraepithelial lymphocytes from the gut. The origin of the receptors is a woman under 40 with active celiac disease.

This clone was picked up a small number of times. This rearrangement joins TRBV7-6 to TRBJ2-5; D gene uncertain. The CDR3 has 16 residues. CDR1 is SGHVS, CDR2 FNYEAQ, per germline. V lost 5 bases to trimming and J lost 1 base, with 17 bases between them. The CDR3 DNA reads TGTGCCAGCAGCCAGCCCCTCGGAACAGTCCAAGAGACCCAGTACTTC. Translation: CASSQPLGTVQETQYF.

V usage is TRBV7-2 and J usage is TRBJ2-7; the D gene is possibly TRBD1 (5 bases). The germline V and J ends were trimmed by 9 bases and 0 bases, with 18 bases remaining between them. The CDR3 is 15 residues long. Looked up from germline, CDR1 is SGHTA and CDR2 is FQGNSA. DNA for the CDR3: TGTGCCAGTCTCTACAGGTCCGGGTACTCCTACGAGCAGTACTTC. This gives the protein CASLYRSGYSYEQYF. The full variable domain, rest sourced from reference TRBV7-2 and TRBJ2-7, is GAGVSQSPSNKVTEKGKDVELRCDPISGHTALYWYRQSLGQGLEFLIYFQGNSAPDKSGLPSDRFSAERTGGSVSTLTIQRTQQEDSAVYLCASLYRSGYSYEQYFGPGTRLTVT.

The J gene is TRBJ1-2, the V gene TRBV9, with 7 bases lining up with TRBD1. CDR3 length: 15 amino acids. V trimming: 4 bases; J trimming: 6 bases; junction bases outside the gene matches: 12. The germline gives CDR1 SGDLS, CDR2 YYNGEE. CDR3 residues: CASSPRSTGSDGYTF. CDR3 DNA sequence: TGTGCCAGCAGCCCTCGTTCGACAGGGTCGGATGGCTACACCTTC.

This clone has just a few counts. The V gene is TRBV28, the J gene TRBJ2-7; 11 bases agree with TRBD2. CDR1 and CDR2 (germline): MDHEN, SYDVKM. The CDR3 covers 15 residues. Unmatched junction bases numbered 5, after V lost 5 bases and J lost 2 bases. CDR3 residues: CASSTLTSGAYEQYF. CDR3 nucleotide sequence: TGTGCCAGCAGTACCCTGACTAGCGGGGCCTACGAGCAGTACTTC.

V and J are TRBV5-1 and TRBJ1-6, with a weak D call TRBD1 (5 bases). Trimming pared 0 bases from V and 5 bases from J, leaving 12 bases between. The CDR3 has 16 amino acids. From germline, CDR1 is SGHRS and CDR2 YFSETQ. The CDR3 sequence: CASSLVQAGNNSPLHF. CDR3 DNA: TGCGCCAGCAGCTTGGTACAGGCAGGGAATAATTCACCCCTCCACTTT. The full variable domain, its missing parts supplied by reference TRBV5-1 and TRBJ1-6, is KAGVTQTPRYLIKTRGQQVTLSCSPISGHRSVSWYQQTPGQGLQFLFEYFSETQRNKGNFPGRFSGRQFSNSRSEMNVSTLELGDSALYLCASSLVQAGNNSPLHFGNGTRLTVT.

CDR3 residues: CASSIWDSYNEQFF. CDR3 bases: TGTGCCAGTAGTATTTGGGACAGCTACAATGAGCAGTTCTTC. The V and J genes are TRBV19 and TRBJ2-1; 7 bases match TRBD1. J gave up 3 bases and V 3 bases, and 2 bases lay outside the gene matches. The germline gives CDR1 LNHDA, CDR2 SQIVND (reference sequence). The CDR3 contains 14 residues.

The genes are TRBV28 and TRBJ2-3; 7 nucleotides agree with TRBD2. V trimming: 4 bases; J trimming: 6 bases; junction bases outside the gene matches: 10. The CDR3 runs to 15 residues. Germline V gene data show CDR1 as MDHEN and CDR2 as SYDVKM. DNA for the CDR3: TGTGCCAGCAGTTCTAGCGGTTCTACCCCCGATACGCAGTATTTT. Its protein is CASSSSGSTPDTQYF.

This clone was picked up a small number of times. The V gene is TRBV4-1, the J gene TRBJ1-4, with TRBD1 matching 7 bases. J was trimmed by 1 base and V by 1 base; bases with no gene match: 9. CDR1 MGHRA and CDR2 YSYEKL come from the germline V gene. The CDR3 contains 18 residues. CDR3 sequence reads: CASSQGASRGRTNEKLFF. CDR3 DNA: TGCGCCAGCAGCCAAGGGGCTTCGAGGGGGCGAACTAATGAAAAACTGTTTTTT.

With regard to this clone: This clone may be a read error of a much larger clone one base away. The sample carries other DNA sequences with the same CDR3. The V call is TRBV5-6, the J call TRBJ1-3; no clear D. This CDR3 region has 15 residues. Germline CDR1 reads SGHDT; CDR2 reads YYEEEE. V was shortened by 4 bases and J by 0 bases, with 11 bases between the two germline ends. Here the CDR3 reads CASSPPGISGNTIYF. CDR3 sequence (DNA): TGTGCCAGCAGCCCCCCGGGAATCTCTGGAAACACCATATATTTT.